The sequence of this TCR beta chain was determined in a study of blood T cell repertoires in COVID-19. Trimming removed 6 bases at V and 2 bases at J, with 3 bases between. Germline CDR1 LNHDA, CDR2 SQIVND (reference sequence). CDR3 length: 11 amino acids. Produced via immunoSEQ multiplex PCR; TCRdb's table is partial and in-frame only. The data show about 67,000 clones, 75% to 85% seen once. The sequence derives from a woman aged 55-70 years with acute or convalescent COVID-19. V gene TRBV19 combines with J gene TRBJ2-3; no definite D call. Sequencing input: peripheral blood. The CDR3 loop reads CASSITDTQYF. CDR3 nucleotide sequence: TGTGCCAGTAGCATCACAGATACGCAGTATTTT.